This TCR beta chain stems from a study of cytomegalovirus exposure and HLA in healthy donors. For the study at large: The same platform was used for the 110 or so validation repertoires and the approximately 670 first-cohort repertoires, a later analysis reported. Whole-study findings and limits: Subsequent analysis showed first-cohort TCR clusters tending to co-occur in around 130 validation repertoires. With high specificity and sensitivity, the classifier reportedly diagnosed cytomegalovirus status.

The CDR3 contains 14 residues. V shed 4 bases and J shed 1 base, with 10 bases lying between them. Germline values: CDR1 LNHDA, CDR2 SQIVND (reference sequence). TCRdb's table, derived via immunoSEQ multiplex PCR, lists solely in-frame clones and lacks some. Among roughly 150,000 clones, roughly 91% were seen once, and the ten largest hold about 3.1%. With respect to this clone: Antigen unknown.

The TCR comes from a woman between 18 and 30 years old in good health and CMV-seropositive. The chain joins TRBV19 to TRBJ2-5, with a tentative D call TRBD2 (5 bases). Sequenced sample: PBMCs. Written as DNA, the CDR3 is TGTGCCAGTAGTAACCAGCGGACCCAAGAGACCCAGTACTTC. It specifies CASSNQRTQETQYF.